The rows below give T cell receptor beta chains drawn from one sample of a study of blood T cell repertoires in COVID-19. Method: immunoSEQ multiplex PCR; TCRdb's copy keeps in-frame clones and lacks some. The sample shows 300,000 to 400,000 clones, around nine tenths of them seen only once. Sequenced material: peripheral blood. The receptor source for this set is a woman aged 70-85 years with COVID-19, enrolled during active disease. Both conserved end residues are part of each CDR3. The D gene is left open where the match is weak. Clone size is not always given. Where it is, it says once, few, many or a class for expanded clones.

TRBV5-1	TRBD1	NA	TRBJ1-4	14	CASSLEGAREKLFF	TGCGCCAGCAGCTTGGAGGGGGCGCGGGAAAAACTGTTTTTT
TRBV5-1	NA	NA	TRBJ2-7	13	CASSYDRSYEQYF	TGCGCCAGCAGTTACGACAGAAGCTACGAGCAGTACTTC
TRBV27	TRBD1	NA	TRBJ1-1	17	CASRSRTGGLRNTEAFF	TGTGCCAGCAGATCTAGGACAGGGGGGCTTCGGAACACTGAAGCTTTCTTT
TRBV6-2/TRBV6-3	TRBD2	NA	TRBJ2-1	17	CASSKWSSGGEGNEQFF	TGTGCCAGCAGCAAGTGGTCTAGCGGGGGGGAGGGCAATGAGCAGTTCTTC
TRBV7-9	TRBD1	NA	TRBJ2-7	15	CASRKGQGPPDEQYF	TGTGCCAGCAGAAAGGGACAGGGGCCACCCGACGAGCAGTACTTC
TRBV7-8	NA	NA	TRBJ1-1	13	CASSFNGGTEAFF	TGTGCCAGCAGCTTTAATGGCGGAACTGAAGCTTTCTTT
TRBV27	NA	NA	TRBJ1-5	14	CASSFRGGNQPQHF	TGTGCCAGCAGTTTTCGCGGAGGCAATCAGCCCCAGCATTTT
TRBV4-3	NA	NA	TRBJ1-2	14	CASSQDTGYYGYTF	TGCGCCAGCAGCCAAGATACAGGGTACTATGGCTACACCTTC
TRBV30	NA	NA	TRBJ2-5	11	CAWGSGETQYF	TGTGCCTGGGGAAGCGGAGAGACCCAGTACTTC
TRBV18	NA	NA	TRBJ1-6	15	CASSLDGNPGSPLHF	TGTGCCAGCTCGCTAGACGGGAATCCAGGATCACCCCTCCACTTT
TRBV6-5	TRBD1	NA	TRBJ1-1	14	CASSPNRGRAEAFF	TGTGCCAGCAGCCCCAACAGGGGGCGGGCTGAAGCTTTCTTT
TRBV19	TRBD1	NA	TRBJ2-2	14	CASRGTGAAGELFF	TGTGCCAGTAGAGGGACAGGGGCAGCCGGGGAGCTGTTTTTT
TRBV9	NA	few	TRBJ1-1	18	CASSAKREGTSMNTEAFF	TGTGCCAGCAGCGCCAAAAGGGAGGGGACCTCAATGAACACTGAAGCTTTCTTT
TRBV2	NA	NA	TRBJ2-5	14	CASRSWGGGETQYF	TGTGCCAGCAGATCGTGGGGGGGCGGTGAGACCCAGTACTTC
TRBV11-3	TRBD1	NA	TRBJ2-7	14	CASSLRTRDSEQYF	TGTGCCAGCAGCTTACGGACACGGGACAGTGAGCAGTACTTC
TRBV19	TRBD1	NA	TRBJ1-2	15	CASSGQGAFNYGYTF	TGTGCCAGTAGTGGACAGGGGGCCTTTAACTATGGCTACACCTTC
TRBV2	TRBD2	NA	TRBJ2-6	16	CASSDGEGSGANVLTF	TGTGCCAGCAGTGATGGGGAGGGTTCCGGGGCCAACGTCCTGACTTTC
TRBV24-1	TRBD1	NA	TRBJ2-2	17	CATSDFRQGANTGELFF	TGTGCCACCAGTGATTTTAGACAGGGGGCAAACACCGGGGAGCTGTTTTTT
TRBV5-6	TRBD1	NA	TRBJ1-5	14	CASSRGQTNQPQHF	TGTGCCAGCAGCAGGGGACAGACCAACCAGCCCCAGCATTTT
TRBV2	NA	NA	TRBJ2-5	13	CASDRTYLETQYF	TGTGCCAGCGACCGGACATACCTAGAGACCCAGTACTTC
TRBV6-5	TRBD2	few	TRBJ2-1	15	CASSVLAGGTGEQFF	TGTGCCAGCAGCGTTCTAGCGGGGGGGACGGGGGAGCAGTTCTTC
TRBV14	TRBD1	NA	TRBJ2-3	17	CASSPRLWTGAPDTQYF	TGTGCCAGCAGCCCGCGTCTTTGGACAGGGGCCCCAGATACGCAGTATTTT
TRBV19	TRBD1	NA	TRBJ1-5	15	CASSDRGGGNQPQHF	TGTGCCAGTTCGGACAGGGGCGGGGGCAATCAGCCCCAGCATTTT
TRBV29-1	NA	NA	TRBJ2-1	12	CSVEDVRGEQFF	TGCAGCGTTGAAGACGTACGAGGAGAGCAGTTCTTC
TRBV10-3	NA	few	TRBJ1-1	16	CAISEPAGGRTTEAFF	TGTGCCATCAGTGAGCCCGCCGGGGGGCGAACAACTGAAGCTTTCTTT
TRBV29-1	NA	few	TRBJ1-1	12	CSVVIPGVEAFF	TGCAGCGTTGTGATTCCGGGAGTTGAAGCTTTCTTT
TRBV6-5	TRBD1	NA	TRBJ2-7	14	CASSYSRTGSEQYF	TGTGCCAGCAGTTACTCTCGGACAGGGAGCGAGCAGTACTTC
TRBV7-3	NA	NA	TRBJ2-1	12	CASSPSGNEQFF	TGTGCCAGCAGCCCATCGGGGAATGAGCAGTTCTTC
TRBV24-1	NA	NA	TRBJ1-1	15	CATSAWAGAGTEAFF	TGTGCCACCAGTGCCTGGGCGGGGGCTGGAACTGAAGCTTTCTTT
TRBV4-3	NA	NA	TRBJ1-2	13	CASSQDLAGPRVF	TGCGCCAGCAGCCAAGATTTGGCAGGGCCTAGGGTCTTC
TRBV27	NA	NA	TRBJ1-2	14	CASSLMEGSSGYTF	TGTGCCAGCAGTTTGATGGAGGGTTCCTCTGGCTACACCTTC
TRBV10-3	TRBD1	NA	TRBJ2-1	17	CAISGGTGGISYNEQFF	TGTGCCATCAGTGGCGGTACAGGGGGCATCTCCTACAATGAGCAGTTCTTC
TRBV29-1	NA	NA	TRBJ1-2	12	CSVEQGIYGYTF	TGCAGCGTTGAACAGGGGATCTATGGCTACACCTTC
TRBV27	NA	NA	TRBJ2-4	19	CASSMLRQEAEGAKNIQYF	TGTGCCAGCAGTATGCTTCGGCAGGAGGCGGAGGGGGCCAAAAACATTCAGTACTTC
TRBV5-8	NA	NA	TRBJ2-7	15	CASSPRQEALYEQYF	TGTGCCAGCAGCCCCCGACAGGAGGCCCTCTACGAGCAGTACTTC
TRBV9	NA	NA	TRBJ2-1	15	CASSVGGASGDEQFF	TGTGCCAGCAGCGTAGGGGGCGCCTCTGGTGATGAGCAGTTCTTC
TRBV6-2/TRBV6-3	NA	NA	TRBJ1-2	15	CASSYESPRRYGYTF	TGTGCCAGCAGTTACGAATCGCCCAGGCGCTATGGCTACACCTTC
TRBV12-3/TRBV12-4	NA	NA	TRBJ1-5	12	CASSEGVQPQHF	TGTGCCAGCTCGGAGGGAGTGCAGCCCCAGCATTTT
TRBV28	TRBD1	once	TRBJ1-4	13	CASSQTGYEKLFF	TGTGCCAGCAGTCAGACAGGGTATGAAAAACTGTTTTTT
TRBV21-1	NA	NA	TRBJ2-7	17	CASSKARGASGGYEQYF	TGTGCCAGCAGCAAAGCGCGAGGGGCTAGCGGGGGGTACGAGCAGTACTTC
TRBV21-1	NA	NA	TRBJ1-1	19	CASECIPTPNRGGNTEAFF	TGTGCCAGCGAGTGTATTCCGACACCTAACAGGGGAGGGAACACTGAAGCTTTCTTT
TRBV2	NA	NA	TRBJ1-5	15	CASKGGLLSNQPQHF	TGTGCCAGCAAAGGCGGGTTGCTGAGCAATCAGCCCCAGCATTTT
TRBV2	NA	few	TRBJ1-5	15	CASSALAQGGQPQHF	TGTGCCAGCAGCGCCTTGGCACAGGGCGGTCAGCCCCAGCATTTT
TRBV7-9	TRBD1	NA	TRBJ2-4	14	CASTTPGTENIQYF	TGTGCCAGCACTACACCGGGGACAGAAAACATTCAGTACTTC